This T cell receptor (beta chain) was captured by sequencing in a study of cytomegalovirus exposure and HLA in healthy donors. Study as a whole: Early on, a data release was issued that held 80 million or so unique TCRs from HLA-typed donors.

The study ran its PCR with 60 Vbeta and 13 Jbeta primers. Using immunoSEQ multiplex PCR, the repertoire was profiled, and TCRdb retains in-frame clones only, with some absent. This table has around 170,000 clones, 70% to 85% appearing once. This CDR3 contains 15 residues. Trimming removed 3 bases at V and 2 bases at J, with 14 bases between. The germline CDR1 and CDR2 sequences are SGHNT and YYREEE (reference sequence). The J gene is TRBJ1-2, the V gene TRBV5-4, with a weak D call TRBD1 (5 bases). This receptor was identified in a man aged 18-30 years in good health and CMV-seronegative. Sequencing used PBMCs. CDR3 DNA: TGTGCCAGCAGCTCCGGACACCCTTCGAACTATGGCTACACCTTC. Translation: CASSSGHPSNYGYTF.